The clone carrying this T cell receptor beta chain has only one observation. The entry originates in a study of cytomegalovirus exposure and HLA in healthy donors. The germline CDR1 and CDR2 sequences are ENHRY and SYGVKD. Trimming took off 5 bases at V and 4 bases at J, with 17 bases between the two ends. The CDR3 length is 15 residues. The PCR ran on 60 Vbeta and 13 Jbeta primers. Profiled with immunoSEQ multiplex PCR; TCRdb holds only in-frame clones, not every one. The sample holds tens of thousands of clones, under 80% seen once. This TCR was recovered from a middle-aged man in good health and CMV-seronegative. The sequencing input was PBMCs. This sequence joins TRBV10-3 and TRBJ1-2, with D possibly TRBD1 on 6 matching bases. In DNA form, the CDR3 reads TGTGCCATCAGTTACCAGGGGTCCGCCGTCTATGGCTACACCTTC. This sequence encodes CAISYQGSAVYGYTF.